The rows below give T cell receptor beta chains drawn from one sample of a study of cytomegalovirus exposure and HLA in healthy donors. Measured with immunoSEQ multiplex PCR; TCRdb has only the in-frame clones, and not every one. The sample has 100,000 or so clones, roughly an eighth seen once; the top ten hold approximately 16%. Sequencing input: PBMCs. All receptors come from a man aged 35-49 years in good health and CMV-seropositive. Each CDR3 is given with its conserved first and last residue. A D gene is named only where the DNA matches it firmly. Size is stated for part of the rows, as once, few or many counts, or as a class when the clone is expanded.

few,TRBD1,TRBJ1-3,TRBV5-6,TGTGCCAGCAGCTCGATAGACAGGGAGATATCGGACACCATATATTTT,CASSSIDREISDTIYF
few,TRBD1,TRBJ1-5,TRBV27,TGTGCCAGCAGTCCCCGGACAGGGAGGAGTGACCAGCATTTT,CASSPRTGRSDQHF
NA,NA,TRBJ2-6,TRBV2,TGTGCCAGCAGGACCGGCGGGGCTGGGGCCAACGTCCTGACTTTC,CASRTGGAGANVLTF
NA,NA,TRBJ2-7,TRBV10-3,TGTGCCATCAGTGAGTCGGCGGACTCCTACGAGCAGTACTTC,CAISESADSYEQYF
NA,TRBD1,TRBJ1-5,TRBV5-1,TGCGCCAGCAGCGAAGGACAGGGTGGCAATCAGCCCCAGCATTTT,CASSEGQGGNQPQHF
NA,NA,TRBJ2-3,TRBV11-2,TGTGCCAGCAGCGGCGGGGATACGCAGTATTTT,CASSGGDTQYF
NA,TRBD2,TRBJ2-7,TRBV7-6,TGTGCCAGCAGCCAGGCTGGCGGGAGTATGAGCGAGCAGTACTTC,CASSQAGGSMSEQYF
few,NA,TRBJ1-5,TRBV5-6,TGTGCCAGCAGCTTGGGCAGGAGGGTTAACCAGCCCCAGCATTTT,CASSLGRRVNQPQHF
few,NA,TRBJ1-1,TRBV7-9,TGTGCCAGCAGCCCCTCGGACAGCTGGAAGGGGACTGAAGCTTTCTTT,CASSPSDSWKGTEAFF
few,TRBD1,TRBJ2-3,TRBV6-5,TGTGCCAGCAGTTACCTCCAGGGGGCAACGCAGTATTTT,CASSYLQGATQYF
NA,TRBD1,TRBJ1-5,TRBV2,TGTGCCAGCAGTGAAAGGGACAGGGGTGACCAGCCCCAGCATTTT,CASSERDRGDQPQHF
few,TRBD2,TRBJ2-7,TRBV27,TGTGCCAGCCCGCGGGAGGGCCGGAGGACGTACTTC,CASPREGRRTYF
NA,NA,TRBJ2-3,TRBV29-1,TGCAGCGTTGCCCCAAGCAGCGCGGGAAATACGCAGTATTTT,CSVAPSSAGNTQYF
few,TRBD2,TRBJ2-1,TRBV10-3,TGTGCCATCAGCGCGACTAGCGGGGACTACAATGAGCAGTTCTTC,CAISATSGDYNEQFF
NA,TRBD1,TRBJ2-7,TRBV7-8,TGTGCCAGCAGCTTAGACAGGGGGCGCGACGAGCAGTACTTC,CASSLDRGRDEQYF
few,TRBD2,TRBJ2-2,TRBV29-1,TGCAGCGGGACTAGTGGTACCGGGGAGCTGTTTTTT,CSGTSGTGELFF
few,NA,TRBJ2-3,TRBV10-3,TGTGCCATCGGTGTAGGAGGGAGCTCGGGCACAGATACGCAGTATTTT,CAIGVGGSSGTDTQYF
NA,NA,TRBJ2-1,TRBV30,TGTGCCTGGAGTGTAGGGGACATCCGGGAGCAGTTCTTC,CAWSVGDIREQFF
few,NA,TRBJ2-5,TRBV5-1,TGCGCCAGCAGCTTGAGAGGATCGGGGCAAGAGACCCAGTACTTC,CASSLRGSGQETQYF
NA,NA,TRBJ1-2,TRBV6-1,TGTGCCAGCAGTGAGCCAGGGTATACTAACTATGGCTACACCTTC,CASSEPGYTNYGYTF
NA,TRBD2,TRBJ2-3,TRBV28,TGTGCCAGCAGTTTAAGGGACTACACAGATACGCAGTATTTT,CASSLRDYTDTQYF
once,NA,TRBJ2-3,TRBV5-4,TGTGCCAGCAGCTACTCAGGGACAGATACGCAGTATTTT,CASSYSGTDTQYF
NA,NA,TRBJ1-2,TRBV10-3,TGTGCCATCAGTGAGGGGGGCCTCCTCTATGGCTACACCTTC,CAISEGGLLYGYTF
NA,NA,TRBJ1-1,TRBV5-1,TGCGCCAGCAGCTTTGGGGACTCGCGGAACACTGAAGCTTTCTTT,CASSFGDSRNTEAFF
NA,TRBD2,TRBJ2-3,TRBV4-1,TGCGCCAGCAGACGAGCTCCCTTGACTAGCGGCACAGATACGCAGTATTTT,CASRRAPLTSGTDTQYF
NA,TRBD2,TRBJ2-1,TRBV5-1,TGCGCCAGCAGTGTTCTAGCGGGAATCGATGAGCAGTTCTTC,CASSVLAGIDEQFF
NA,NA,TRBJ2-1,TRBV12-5,TGTGCTAGTGCCCTACCCTCAGGCGGGACCTACAATGAGCAGTTCTTC,CASALPSGGTYNEQFF
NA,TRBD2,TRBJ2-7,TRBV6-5,TGTGCCAGCAGCACGACTAGCTTTTCCTACGAGCAGTACTTC,CASSTTSFSYEQYF
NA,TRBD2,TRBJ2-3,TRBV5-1,TGCGCCAGCAGCTACGAGACTAGCGGGAGACAGGATACGCAGTATTTT,CASSYETSGRQDTQYF
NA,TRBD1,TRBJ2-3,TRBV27,TGTGCCAGCAGTGGACAGGGTTACAGCACAGATACGCAGTATTTT,CASSGQGYSTDTQYF
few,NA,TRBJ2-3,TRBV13,TGTGCCAGCAGCCCCTTAGCGGAGACTAGCACAGATACGCAGTATTTT,CASSPLAETSTDTQYF
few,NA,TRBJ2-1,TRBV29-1,TGCAGCGTTCGCAGGGAATACAATGAGCAGTTCTTC,CSVRREYNEQFF
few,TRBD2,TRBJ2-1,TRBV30,TGTGCCTGGAGTGGGACTAGCGATGAGCAGTTCTTC,CAWSGTSDEQFF
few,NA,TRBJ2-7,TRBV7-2,TGTGCCAGCAGCGGCGGGACAGCGCCCTACGAGCAGTACTTC,CASSGGTAPYEQYF
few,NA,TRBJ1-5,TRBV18,TGTGCCAGCTCACCCCCGGGAGAGGCCCAGCATTTT,CASSPPGEAQHF
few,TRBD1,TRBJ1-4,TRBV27,TGTGCCAGCAGTTTATCCCAATCGACAGGGGGCGTCTTCAAACTGTTTTTT,CASSLSQSTGGVFKLFF
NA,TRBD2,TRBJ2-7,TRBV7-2,TGTGCCAGCAGTTATCGGACTAGCGGTCGGAGCGAGCAGTACTTC,CASSYRTSGRSEQYF
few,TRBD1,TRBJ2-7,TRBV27,TGTGCCAGCAGCGCCGGGACAGGGGTTACCTACGAGCAGTACTTC,CASSAGTGVTYEQYF
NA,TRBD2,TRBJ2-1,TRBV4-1,TGCGCCAGCAGCCAAGTCGGCGGGAGCTACAATGAGCAGTTCTTC,CASSQVGGSYNEQFF
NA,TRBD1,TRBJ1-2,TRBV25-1,TGTGCCAGCAGACAGGGGGCAGGATATGGCTACACCTTC,CASRQGAGYGYTF
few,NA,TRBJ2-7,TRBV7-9,TGTGCCAGCAGCACCCTAGGTCGCGAGCAGTACTTC,CASSTLGREQYF
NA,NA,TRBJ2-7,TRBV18,TGTGCCAGCTCACCTCCAGGGCTAGGAGCCTACGAGCAGTACTTC,CASSPPGLGAYEQYF
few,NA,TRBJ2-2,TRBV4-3,TGCGCCAGCAGCCAAGGGGTCGGGAGACCCACCGGGGAGCTGTTTTTT,CASSQGVGRPTGELFF
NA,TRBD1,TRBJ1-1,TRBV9,TGTGCCAGCAGCGTAGCAGGACAGGGGGCGGGGAACACTGAAGCTTTCTTT,CASSVAGQGAGNTEAFF
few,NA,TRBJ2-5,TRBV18,TGTGCCAGCTCATCAGGGTTTGCGGTCCAAGAGACCCAGTACTTC,CASSSGFAVQETQYF
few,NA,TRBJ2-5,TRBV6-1,TGTGCCAGTCGCTGGGACTCCGGGCTAGAGACCCAGTACTTC,CASRWDSGLETQYF
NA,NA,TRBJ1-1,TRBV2,TGTGCCAGCAGTGAAGCAACAGGGCGGAACACTGAAGCTTTCTTT,CASSEATGRNTEAFF
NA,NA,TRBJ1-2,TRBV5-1,TGCGCCAGCAGGGAACCCGGGACAGGCTACACCTTC,CASREPGTGYTF